The 25 T cell receptor beta chains below were found in one sample sequenced in a study of response to subunit inactivated influenza vaccine. TCRdb itself ran the RT-PCR reads through MiXCR, one entry per CDR3 protein. The sample contains 500,000 to 600,000 distinct CDR3 sequences, about 10% of which appear only once. The starting material was PBMCs from blood, obtained on the day of vaccination. The source is a man aged 45-65 years who received an inactivated influenza vaccine.

This clonotype was detected many times. This rearrangement joins TRBV3-1 to TRBJ1-1; D call uncertain. Germline V gene sequence: CDR1 LGHDT, CDR2 YNNKEL (reference sequence). The CDR3 runs 14 residues. V was cut by 1 base and J by 1 base, with 7 bases left in between. CDR3 bases: TGTGCCAGCAGCCAAGCTGGGCAGAACACTGAAGCTTTCTTT. Protein: CASSQAGQNTEAFF.

Concerning this clonotype: One base away lies a much larger clone, so this may be a sequencing read error. This chain connects TRBV5-1 to TRBJ2-5, with 7 bases that match TRBD2. The better agreement between TRBJ2-1 and the DNA end casts doubt on the J call. The V gene's germline CDR1 is SGHRS and CDR2 YFSETQ. The CDR3 extends over 15 amino acids. CDR3 nucleotides: TGCGCCAGCAGCTTGCGGGGAGGGTCTGGGGAGACCCAGTTCTTC. As protein: CASSLRGGSGETQFF.

This clonotype appeared a few times. The chain recombines TRBV12-3 or TRBV12-4 with TRBJ2-3; D is possibly TRBD1 (5 bases). The CDR3 has 15 amino acids. Between the trimmed V and J ends, which lost 7 bases and 8 bases, there was a span of 22 bases. The CDR3 nucleotides are TGTGCCAGCAAGCGTGGGGCTACCGTCCAGGGTACGCAGTATTTT. Amino acid sequence: CASKRGATVQGTQYF.

There are many counts of this clonotype. This chain links TRBV12-3 or TRBV12-4 with TRBJ1-2, with 7 bases matching TRBD1. V trimming: 6 bases; J trimming: 8 bases; junction bases outside the gene matches: 9. The CDR3 has 13 amino acids. The CDR3 DNA reads TGTGCCAGCAGATCAGCGACAGGGTTAGGCTACACCTTC. It encodes CASRSATGLGYTF.

The J gene is TRBJ2-3, the V gene TRBV28, with D possibly TRBD2 on 5 matching bases. Germline CDR1 and CDR2: MDHEN and SYDVKM. There are 15 residues in the CDR3. The V end was cut by 4 bases, the J end by 3 bases, with 14 bases between. CDR3 sequence: CASSSYLRATDTQYF. In nucleotides, the CDR3 is TGTGCCAGCAGTTCATACCTGAGGGCGACAGATACGCAGTATTTT.

This clonotype was detected many times. The gene calls are TRBV5-1 and TRBJ2-1; 12 nucleotides line up with TRBD1. J gave up 9 bases and V 0 bases, and 4 bases lay outside the gene matches. The CDR3 contains 15 residues. CDR1 and CDR2 from the germline V gene are SGHRS and YFSETQ. CDR3 residues: CASSLAGTGGSEQFF. The CDR3 bases are TGCGCCAGCAGCTTGGCCGGGACAGGGGGCAGTGAGCAGTTCTTC.

The table lists this clonotype with many counts. This chain uses TRBV20-1 with TRBJ2-3; TRBD2 aligns across 9 bases. The CDR3 extends over 15 amino acids. Trimming at V came to 3 bases and at J to 2 bases, leaving 6 bases not matched to a gene. The germline CDR1 and CDR2 sequences are DFQATT and SNEGSKA (reference sequence). The CDR3: CSARSSGTYTDTQYF. The CDR3 DNA sequence: TGCAGTGCTAGGTCTAGCGGGACATACACAGATACGCAGTATTTT.

The rearrangement joins TRBV15 to TRBJ2-3, with D possibly being TRBD2 (6 bases). The CDR3 has 15 amino acids. CDR1 LNHNV and CDR2 YYDKDF come from the germline V gene (reference sequence). Between the trimmed V and J ends, which lost 1 base and 5 bases, there was a span of 13 bases. CDR3 sequence: CATSRATGTGDTQYF. CDR3 bases: TGTGCCACCAGCAGAGCCACCGGGACTGGAGATACGCAGTATTTT.

The V call is TRBV5-1, the J call TRBJ2-5, with D unresolved. This CDR3 has 14 amino acids. Germline CDR1 and CDR2: SGHRS and YFSETQ. Trimming cost V 7 bases and J 2 bases, with 15 bases left between them. Written as DNA, the CDR3 is TGCGCCAGCTTGGCCCCGACAATTCAAGAGACCCAGTACTTC. As protein: CASLAPTIQETQYF. Looking up the rest from reference TRBV5-1 and TRBJ2-5 gives the full variable domain: KAGVTQTPRYLIKTRGQQVTLSCSPISGHRSVSWYQQTPGQGLQFLFEYFSETQRNKGNFPGRFSGRQFSNSRSEMNVSTLELGDSALYLCASLAPTIQETQYFGPGTRLLVL.

This clonotype was detected only a few times. V usage is TRBV7-2 and J usage is TRBJ2-1, with 8 positions matching TRBD2. The CDR3 runs to 16 residues. CDR1 and CDR2 from the germline V gene are SGHTA and FQGNSA. Trimming removed 7 bases from V and 2 bases from J; junction bases left unmatched: 10. For the CDR3, the DNA is TGTGCCAGCACCCCAGAGTCGGGAGGGCCCTACAATGAGCAGTTCTTC. Its translation is CASTPESGGPYNEQFF.

This sequence joins TRBV20-1 and TRBJ2-3; no definite D call. The CDR3 runs to 13 residues. Trimming cost V 3 bases and J 5 bases, with 12 bases left between them. The germline gives CDR1 DFQATT, CDR2 SNEGSKA (reference sequence). CDR3 in amino acids: CSASGLGGDTQYF. For the CDR3, the DNA is TGCAGTGCTAGTGGGTTAGGCGGAGATACGCAGTATTTT.

The chain is built from TRBV5-1 and TRBJ2-1; weak D call: TRBD2 (5 bases). CDR1 is SGHRS and CDR2 is YFSETQ in the germline V gene. This CDR3 spans 14 amino acids. V was clipped by 0 bases and J by 5 bases, with 9 bases between them. The CDR3 DNA is TGCGCCAGCAGCTTGGATCCGAGGGACAATGAGCAGTTCTTC. Its translation is CASSLDPRDNEQFF.

In this sample, this clonotype turned up a few times. The chain links TRBV12-3 or TRBV12-4 to TRBJ1-2; 7 positions match TRBD1. Trimming cost V 4 bases and J 3 bases; bases outside gene matches: 8. This CDR3 comprises 15 residues. The CDR3 reads CASSSIRTGDYGYTF. CDR3 coding DNA: TGTGCCAGCAGTTCCATACGGACAGGTGACTATGGCTACACCTTC.

The V call is TRBV7-8, the J call TRBJ2-7; TRBD1 matches at 8 bases. Germline V gene lookup returns CDR1 SGHVS and CDR2 FQNEAQ. The CDR3 runs 14 residues. With V trimmed by 6 bases and J by 6 bases, 10 bases remained unmatched. CDR3 sequence reads: CASSPAGQGPEQYF. Here the CDR3 DNA reads TGTGCCAGCAGTCCAGCAGGACAGGGACCCGAGCAGTACTTC. Filled out from reference TRBV7-8 and TRBJ2-7, the complete variable domain reads GAGVSQSPRYKVAKRGQDVALRCDPISGHVSLFWYQQALGQGPEFLTYFQNEAQLDKSGLPSDRFFAERPEGSVSTLKIQRTQQEDSAVYLCASSPAGQGPEQYFGPGTRLTVT.

This clonotype occurred a few times. The V gene is TRBV7-2, the J gene TRBJ1-1, with a possible D match to TRBD1 (6 bases). Trimming removed 5 bases at V and 0 bases at J, with 10 bases between. The CDR3 is 14 residues long. CDR1 is SGHTA and CDR2 is FQGNSA in the germline V gene. The CDR3 DNA sequence: TGTGCCAGCAGCGGATGGACAGTGAACACTGAAGCTTTCTTT. Translated: CASSGWTVNTEAFF.

This clonotype showed up just a few times. V usage is TRBV7-2 and J usage is TRBJ2-1, with D uncertain. Germline CDR1 and CDR2: SGHTA and FQGNSA. The V gene lost 2 bases and the J gene lost 9 bases, with 8 bases spanning the gap. The CDR3 has 12 amino acids. The CDR3 loop is CASSLYVREQFF. Here the CDR3 DNA reads TGTGCCAGCAGCTTATATGTACGTGAGCAGTTCTTC.

The genes are TRBV7-9 and TRBJ2-7; possible D gene TRBD2, 6 bases. The CDR3 contains 16 residues. Looked up from germline, CDR1 is SEHNR and CDR2 is FQNEAQ (reference sequence). V dropped 4 bases and J dropped 0 bases, with 16 bases sitting between them. The DNA of the CDR3 is TGTGCCAGCAGCTGGGTTCCCGGGAGTTTCTCCTACGAGCAGTACTTC. Amino acid sequence: CASSWVPGSFSYEQYF.

This clonotype was recorded only once. The rearrangement joins TRBV27 to TRBJ2-7; maybe TRBD2 (6 bases). Between the trimmed V and J ends, which lost 4 bases and 2 bases, there was a span of 15 bases. Germline lookup yields CDR1 MNHEY and CDR2 SMNVEV (reference sequence). This CDR3 has 15 residues. DNA of the CDR3: TGTGCCAGCAGTTACAGCCGGGACTTAACCTACGAGCAGTACTTC. It specifies CASSYSRDLTYEQYF.

The table lists this clonotype with many counts. V and J are TRBV7-2 and TRBJ2-7; D is undetermined. The CDR3 loop spans 13 amino acids. Trimming removed 1 base at V and 4 bases at J, with 8 bases between. Germline assignment: CDR1 SGHTA and CDR2 FQGNSA. CDR3 sequence (DNA): TGTGCCAGCAGCTTAGGACACCTTTACGAGCAGTACTTC. Residues: CASSLGHLYEQYF.

This clonotype showed up just a few times. The J gene is TRBJ2-2, the V gene TRBV7-9, with a possible D match to TRBD1 (5 bases). Germline V gives CDR1 SEHNR, CDR2 FQNEAQ (reference sequence). The V and J ends lost 3 bases and 11 bases respectively, with 10 bases between them. The CDR3 spans 12 residues. CDR3 sequence reads: CASSFQGDELFF. As DNA, the CDR3 is TGTGCCAGCAGCTTTCAGGGCGATGAGCTGTTTTTT.

In its sample, this clonotype was seen a few times. V and J are TRBV7-2 and TRBJ1-2, with 7 bases matching TRBD1. Per the germline V gene, CDR1 is SGHTA and CDR2 is FQGNSA. The CDR3 has 13 residues. Trimming at V came to 5 bases and at J to 4 bases, leaving 4 bases not matched to a gene. Here the CDR3 DNA reads TGTGCCAGCAGCCCCCGACAGGGCTATGGCTACACCTTC. Amino acids: CASSPRQGYGYTF.

There are a few counts of this clonotype. The chain recombines TRBV6-1 with TRBJ2-2; 11 positions match TRBD2. Trimming took 9 bases from V and 9 from J; bases not matched to a gene: 9. The CDR3 length is 14 residues. Germline values: CDR1 MNHNS, CDR2 SASEGT. The CDR3, as DNA: TGTGCCAGTTTAGCGGGGGGGCCAGGAAGGGAGCTGTTTTTT. It specifies CASLAGGPGRELFF.

The J gene is TRBJ2-7, the V gene TRBV10-3; TRBD2 matches at 7 bases. Germline lookup yields CDR1 ENHRY and CDR2 SYGVKD. V lost 3 bases and J lost 2; bases outside the gene matches: 7. This CDR3 is 15 amino acids long. The CDR3 nucleotides read TGTGCCATCAGTGACGGCTCTAGCGGTCCCTACGAGCAGTACTTC. Its protein is CAISDGSSGPYEQYF.

The rearrangement links TRBV18 to TRBJ1-4; D is unclear. V lost 3 bases and J lost 8, with 10 bases in between. Per the germline V gene, CDR1 is KGHSH and CDR2 is LQKENI. CDR3 length: 13 residues. The CDR3 region has the DNA TGTGCCAGCTCACCTAAGGTGGGCGAAAAACTGTTTTTT. As protein: CASSPKVGEKLFF.

This clonotype came up a few times. The chain recombines TRBV7-3 with TRBJ1-3; D possibly corresponds to TRBD1 (6 bases). The CDR3 is 15 amino acids. Germline CDR1 and CDR2: SGHTA and FQGTGA. The V end was cut by 8 bases, the J end by 3 bases, with 17 bases between. The CDR3 nucleotides are TGTGCCAGCCCCCTTAGCAGGGGAGTTGGAAACACCATATATTTT. Translation gives CASPLSRGVGNTIYF.